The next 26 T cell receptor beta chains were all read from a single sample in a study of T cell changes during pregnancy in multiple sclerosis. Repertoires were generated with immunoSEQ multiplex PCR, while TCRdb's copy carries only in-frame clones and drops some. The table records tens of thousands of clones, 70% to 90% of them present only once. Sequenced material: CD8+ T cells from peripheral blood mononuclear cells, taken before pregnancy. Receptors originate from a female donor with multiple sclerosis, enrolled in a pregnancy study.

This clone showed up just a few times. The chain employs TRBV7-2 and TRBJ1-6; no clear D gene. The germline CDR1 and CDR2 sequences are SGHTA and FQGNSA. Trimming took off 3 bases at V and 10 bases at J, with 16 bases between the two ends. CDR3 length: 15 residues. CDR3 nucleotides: TGTGCCAGCAGCTTGTATGCCATGGGGAGGTCACCCCTCCACTTT. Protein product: CASSLYAMGRSPLHF. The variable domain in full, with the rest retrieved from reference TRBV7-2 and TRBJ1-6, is GAGVSQSPSNKVTEKGKDVELRCDPISGHTALYWYRQSLGQGLEFLIYFQGNSAPDKSGLPSDRFSAERTGGSVSTLTIQRTQQEDSAVYLCASSLYAMGRSPLHFGNGTRLTVT.

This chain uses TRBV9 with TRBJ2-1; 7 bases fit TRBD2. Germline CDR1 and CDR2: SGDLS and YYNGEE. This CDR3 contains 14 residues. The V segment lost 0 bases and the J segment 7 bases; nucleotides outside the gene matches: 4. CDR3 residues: CASSVGGGSNEQFF. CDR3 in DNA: TGTGCCAGCAGCGTAGGGGGGGGGTCGAATGAGCAGTTCTTC.

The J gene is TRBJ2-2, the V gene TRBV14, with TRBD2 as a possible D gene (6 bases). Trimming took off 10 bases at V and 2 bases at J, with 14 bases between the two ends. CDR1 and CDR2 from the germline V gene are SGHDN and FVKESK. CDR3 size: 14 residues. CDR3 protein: CANGGSVNTGELFF. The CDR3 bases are TGTGCCAACGGGGGATCAGTCAACACCGGGGAGCTGTTTTTT. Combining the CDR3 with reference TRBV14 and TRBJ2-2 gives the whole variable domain EAGVTQFPSHSVIEKGQTVTLRCDPISGHDNLYWYRRVMGKEIKFLLHFVKESKQDESGMPNNRFLAERTGGTYSTLKVQPAELEDSGVYFCANGGSVNTGELFFGEGSRLTVL.

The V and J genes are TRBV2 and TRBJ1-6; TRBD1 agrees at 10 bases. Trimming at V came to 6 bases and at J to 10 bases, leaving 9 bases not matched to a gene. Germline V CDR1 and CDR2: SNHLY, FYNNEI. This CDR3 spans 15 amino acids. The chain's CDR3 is CASRATGQGKSPLHF. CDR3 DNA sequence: TGTGCCAGCAGAGCTACGGGACAGGGGAAGTCACCCCTCCACTTT. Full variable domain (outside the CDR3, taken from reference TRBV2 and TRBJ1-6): EPEVTQTPSHQVTQMGQEVILRCVPISNHLYFYWYRQILGQKVEFLVSFYNNEISEKSEIFDDQFSVERPDGSNFTLKIRSTKLEDSAMYFCASRATGQGKSPLHFGNGTRLTVT.

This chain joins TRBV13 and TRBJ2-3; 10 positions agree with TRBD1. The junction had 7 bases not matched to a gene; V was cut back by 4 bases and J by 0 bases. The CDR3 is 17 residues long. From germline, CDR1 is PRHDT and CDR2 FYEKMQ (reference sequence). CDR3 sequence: CASSSRTGGYSTDTQYF. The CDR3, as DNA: TGTGCCAGCAGCTCCCGGACAGGGGGGTATAGCACAGATACGCAGTATTTT.

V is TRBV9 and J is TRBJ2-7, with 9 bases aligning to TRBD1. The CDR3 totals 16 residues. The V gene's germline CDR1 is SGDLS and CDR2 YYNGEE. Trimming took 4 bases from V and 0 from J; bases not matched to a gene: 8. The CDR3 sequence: CASSLGTGKGSYEQYF. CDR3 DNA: TGTGCCAGCAGCTTAGGGACAGGGAAGGGCTCCTACGAGCAGTACTTC.

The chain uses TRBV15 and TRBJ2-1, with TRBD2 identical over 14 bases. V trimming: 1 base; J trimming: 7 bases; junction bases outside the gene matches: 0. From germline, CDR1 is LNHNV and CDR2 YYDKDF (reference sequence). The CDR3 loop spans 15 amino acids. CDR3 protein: CATSRGTSGGNEQFF. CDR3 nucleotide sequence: TGTGCCACCAGCAGAGGGACTAGCGGGGGGAATGAGCAGTTCTTC.

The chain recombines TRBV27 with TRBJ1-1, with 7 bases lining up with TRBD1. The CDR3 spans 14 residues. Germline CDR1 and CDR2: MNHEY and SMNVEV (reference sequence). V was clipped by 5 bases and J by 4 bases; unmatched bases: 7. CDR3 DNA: TGTGCCAGCAGTAAGACAGGGTTGGCCACTGAAGCTTTCTTT. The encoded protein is CASSKTGLATEAFF.

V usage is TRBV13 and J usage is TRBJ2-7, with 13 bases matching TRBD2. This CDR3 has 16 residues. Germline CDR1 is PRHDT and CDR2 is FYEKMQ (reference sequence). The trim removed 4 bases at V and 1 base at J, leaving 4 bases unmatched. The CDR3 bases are TGTGCCAGCAGCTCATTGACTAGCGGGGGGTCCTACGAGCAGTACTTC. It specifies CASSSLTSGGSYEQYF.

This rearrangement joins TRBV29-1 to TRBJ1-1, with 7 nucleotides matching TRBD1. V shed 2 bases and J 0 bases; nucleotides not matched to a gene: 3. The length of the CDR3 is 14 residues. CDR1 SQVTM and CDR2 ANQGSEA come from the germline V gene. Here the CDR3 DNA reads TGCAGCGTTGAACCGGACAGGATGAACACTGAAGCTTTCTTT. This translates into CSVEPDRMNTEAFF.

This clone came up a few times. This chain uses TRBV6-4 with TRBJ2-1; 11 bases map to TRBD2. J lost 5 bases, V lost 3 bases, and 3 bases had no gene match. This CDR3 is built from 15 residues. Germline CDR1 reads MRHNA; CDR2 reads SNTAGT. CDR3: CASSELAGGHNEQFF. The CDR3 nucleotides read TGTGCCAGCAGTGAGCTAGCGGGGGGTCACAATGAGCAGTTCTTC.

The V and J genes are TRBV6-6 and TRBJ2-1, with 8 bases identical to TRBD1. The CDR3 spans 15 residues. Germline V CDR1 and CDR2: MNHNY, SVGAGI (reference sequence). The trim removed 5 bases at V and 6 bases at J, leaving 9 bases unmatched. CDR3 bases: TGTGCCAGCAGTGCGCCCACCAGGGGGCTCAATGAGCAGTTCTTC. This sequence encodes CASSAPTRGLNEQFF.

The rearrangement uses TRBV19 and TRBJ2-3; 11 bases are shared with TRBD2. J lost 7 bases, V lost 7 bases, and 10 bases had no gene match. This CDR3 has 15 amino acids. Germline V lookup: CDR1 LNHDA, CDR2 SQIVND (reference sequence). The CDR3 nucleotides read TGTGCCAGTACCGGGCGACTAGCGGGGAGGAATACGCAGTATTTT. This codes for CASTGRLAGRNTQYF. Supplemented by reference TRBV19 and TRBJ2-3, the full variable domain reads DGGITQSPKYLFRKEGQNVTLSCEQNLNHDAMYWYRQDPGQGLRLIYYSQIVNDFQKGDIAEGYSVSREKKESFPLTVTSAQKNPTAFYLCASTGRLAGRNTQYFGPGTRLTVL.

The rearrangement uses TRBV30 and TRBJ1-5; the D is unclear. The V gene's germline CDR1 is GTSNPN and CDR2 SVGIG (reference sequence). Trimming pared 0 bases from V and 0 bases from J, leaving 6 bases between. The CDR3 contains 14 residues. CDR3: CAWSVGYSNQPQHF. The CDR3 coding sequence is TGTGCCTGGAGTGTCGGTTATAGCAATCAGCCCCAGCATTTT.

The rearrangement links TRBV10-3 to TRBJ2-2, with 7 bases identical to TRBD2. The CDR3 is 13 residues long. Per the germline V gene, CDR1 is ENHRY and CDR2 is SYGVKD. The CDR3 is CAIPRGVTGELFF. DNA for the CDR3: TGTGCGATCCCACGGGGGGTCACCGGGGAGCTGTTTTTT.

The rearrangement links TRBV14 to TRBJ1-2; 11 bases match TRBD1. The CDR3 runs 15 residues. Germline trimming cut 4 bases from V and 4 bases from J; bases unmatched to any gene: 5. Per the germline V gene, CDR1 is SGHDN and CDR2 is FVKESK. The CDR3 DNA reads TGTGCCAGCAGCCCGTGGACAGGGGGCGTCTATGGCTACACCTTC. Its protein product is CASSPWTGGVYGYTF.

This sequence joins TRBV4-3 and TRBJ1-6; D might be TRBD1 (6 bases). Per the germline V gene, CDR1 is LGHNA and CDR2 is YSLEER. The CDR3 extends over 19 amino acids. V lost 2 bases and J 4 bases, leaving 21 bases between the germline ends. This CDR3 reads CASSQYTGGAVAYNSPLHF. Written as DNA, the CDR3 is TGCGCCAGCAGCCAATATACGGGGGGGGCGGTAGCTTATAATTCACCCCTCCACTTT.

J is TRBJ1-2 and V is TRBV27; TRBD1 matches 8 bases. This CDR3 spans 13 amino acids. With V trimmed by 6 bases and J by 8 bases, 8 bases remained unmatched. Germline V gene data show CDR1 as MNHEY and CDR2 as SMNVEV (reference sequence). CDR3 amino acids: CASSYTGGDGYTF. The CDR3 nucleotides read TGTGCCAGCAGCTACACAGGGGGTGACGGCTACACCTTC.

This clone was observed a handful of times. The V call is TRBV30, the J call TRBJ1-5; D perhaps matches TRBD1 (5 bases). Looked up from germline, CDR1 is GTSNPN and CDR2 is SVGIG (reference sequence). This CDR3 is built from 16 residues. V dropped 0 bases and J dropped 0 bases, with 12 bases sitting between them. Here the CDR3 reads CAWSVPTDGSNQPQHF. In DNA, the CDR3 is TGTGCCTGGAGTGTACCGACAGATGGTAGCAATCAGCCCCAGCATTTT.

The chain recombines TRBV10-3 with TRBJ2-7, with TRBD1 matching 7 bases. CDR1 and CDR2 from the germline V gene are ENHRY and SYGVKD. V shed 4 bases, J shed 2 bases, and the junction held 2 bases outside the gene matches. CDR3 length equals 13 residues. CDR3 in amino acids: CAISAGQTYEQYF. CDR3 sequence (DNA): TGTGCCATCAGTGCGGGACAGACCTACGAGCAGTACTTC.

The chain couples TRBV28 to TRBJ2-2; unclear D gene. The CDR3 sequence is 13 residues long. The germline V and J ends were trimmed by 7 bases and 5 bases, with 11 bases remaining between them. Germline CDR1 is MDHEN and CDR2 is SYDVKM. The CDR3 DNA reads TGTGCCAGCAATTTCGGTGTTACCGGGGAGCTGTTTTTT. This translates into CASNFGVTGELFF.

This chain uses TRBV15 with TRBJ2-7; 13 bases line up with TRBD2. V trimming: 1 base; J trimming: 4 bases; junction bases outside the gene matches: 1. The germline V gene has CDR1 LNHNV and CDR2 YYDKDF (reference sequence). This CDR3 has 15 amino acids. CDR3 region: CATSRGLAGGYEQYF. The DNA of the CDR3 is TGTGCCACCAGCAGAGGACTAGCGGGGGGTTACGAGCAGTACTTC.

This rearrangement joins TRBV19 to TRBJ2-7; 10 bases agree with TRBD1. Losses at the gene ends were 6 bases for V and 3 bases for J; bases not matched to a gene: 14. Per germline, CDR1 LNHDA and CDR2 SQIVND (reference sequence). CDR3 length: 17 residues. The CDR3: CASSPRGQGLFSYEQYF. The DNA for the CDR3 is TGTGCCAGTAGCCCAAGGGGACAGGGGTTATTCAGCTACGAGCAGTACTTC. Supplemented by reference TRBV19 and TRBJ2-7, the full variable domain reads DGGITQSPKYLFRKEGQNVTLSCEQNLNHDAMYWYRQDPGQGLRLIYYSQIVNDFQKGDIAEGYSVSREKKESFPLTVTSAQKNPTAFYLCASSPRGQGLFSYEQYFGPGTRLTVT.

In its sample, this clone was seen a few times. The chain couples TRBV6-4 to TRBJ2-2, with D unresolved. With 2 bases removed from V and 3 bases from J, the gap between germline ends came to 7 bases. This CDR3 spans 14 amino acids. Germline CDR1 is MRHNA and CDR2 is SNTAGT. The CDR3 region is CASSDERDTGELFF. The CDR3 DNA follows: TGTGCCAGCAGTGACGAGAGAGACACCGGGGAGCTGTTTTTT.

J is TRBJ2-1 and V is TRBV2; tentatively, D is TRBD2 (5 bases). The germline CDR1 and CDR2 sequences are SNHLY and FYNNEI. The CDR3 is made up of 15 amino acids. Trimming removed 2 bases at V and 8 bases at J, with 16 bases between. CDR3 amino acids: CASSEPAKRRDEQFF. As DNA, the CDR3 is TGTGCCAGCAGTGAACCGGCCAAGCGGCGGGATGAGCAGTTCTTC. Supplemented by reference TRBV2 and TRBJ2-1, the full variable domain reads EPEVTQTPSHQVTQMGQEVILRCVPISNHLYFYWYRQILGQKVEFLVSFYNNEISEKSEIFDDQFSVERPDGSNFTLKIRSTKLEDSAMYFCASSEPAKRRDEQFFGPGTRLTVL.

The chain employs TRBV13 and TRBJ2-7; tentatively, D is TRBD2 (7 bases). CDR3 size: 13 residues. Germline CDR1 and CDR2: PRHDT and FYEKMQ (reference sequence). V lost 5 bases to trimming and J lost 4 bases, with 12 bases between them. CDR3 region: CASSAGGPYEQYF. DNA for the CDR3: TGTGCCAGCAGCGCCGGGGGGCCTTACGAGCAGTACTTC.